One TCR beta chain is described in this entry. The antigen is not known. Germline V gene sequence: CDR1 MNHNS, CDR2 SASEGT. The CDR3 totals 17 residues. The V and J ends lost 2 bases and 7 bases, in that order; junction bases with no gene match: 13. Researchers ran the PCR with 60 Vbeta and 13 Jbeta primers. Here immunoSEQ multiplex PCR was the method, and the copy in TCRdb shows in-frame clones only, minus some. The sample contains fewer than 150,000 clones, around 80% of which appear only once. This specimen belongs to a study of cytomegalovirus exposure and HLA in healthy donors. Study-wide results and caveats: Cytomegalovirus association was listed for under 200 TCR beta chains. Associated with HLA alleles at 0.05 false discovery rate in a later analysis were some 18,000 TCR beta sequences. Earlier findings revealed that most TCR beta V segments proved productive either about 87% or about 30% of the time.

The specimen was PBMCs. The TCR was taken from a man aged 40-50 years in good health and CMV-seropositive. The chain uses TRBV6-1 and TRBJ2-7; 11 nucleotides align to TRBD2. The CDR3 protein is CASSELGVAGGPGEQYF. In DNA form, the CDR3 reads TGTGCCAGCAGTGAACTCGGGGTAGCGGGAGGGCCGGGGGAGCAGTACTTC.